This T cell receptor (beta chain) was captured in a study of blood T cell repertoires in COVID-19 (TCRdb year 2020). Regarding the complete study: Collaborator samples came from the United States, Italy and Spain and covered acute and convalescent phases of COVID-19. The material from the prospective study consisted of cDNA or gDNA derived from T cells, B-cell-depleted T cells, or PBMCs. Subjects who had been exposed to COVID-19, were actively infected with it, or had recovered from it provided the deeply sampled blood TCRbeta repertoires that made up the dataset. Nearly every sample came with metadata listing a de-identified subject ID, COVID-19 status, age in years and sex. A freely available public database, intended as a resource for researchers studying the immune response to SARS-CoV-2, is where the repertoires were released. Where available, HLA class I and class II types were taken from metadata supplied by the sample provider and were not determined by assay-based typing. Samples were obtained from the ongoing ImmuneRACE study (first 160 participants) and from some 1,200 subjects provided by 6 global collaborators. General conclusions and limits of the study: How much clinical and demographic metadata was included differed by source and by participant, and the metadata was provided uncurated.

Collaborating institutions collected whole blood in K2EDTA tubes following their own protocols. Collaborator samples were shipped for TCRbeta analysis as frozen whole blood, isolated PBMCs, or DNA extracted from either sample type. The CDR3 spans 12 residues, from the cysteine through the phenylalanine. This entry keeps only the CDR3 DNA: 36 bases, framed from base 1. From the germline V gene, CDR1 is MDHEN and CDR2 is SYDVKM. Germline trimming amounts to 5 bases on V and 5 bases on J, with 2 as the count of junction bases outside the gene matches. The table lists this clone with a few counts. The antigen this receptor binds is unknown. Per-nucleotide qualities are absent, and no much larger clonotype sits a single base away. Other DNA sequences of this sample code for an identical CDR3. The immunoSEQ Assay, a bias-controlled multiplex PCR, was used to amplify TCRbeta CDR3 regions from genomic DNA. On the authors' methods: Nucleated cell counts per sample were estimated from amplification of reference gene primers within the assay. To quantify the absolute abundance of each unique TCRbeta CDR3 rearrangement, sequence reads were collapsed and filtered. Productive Simpson clonality was computed per sample as the square root of Simpson's diversity index over productive rearrangements. As stored in TCRdb, this immuneACCESS dataset retains in-frame rearrangements with V and J assigned. A fraction of the clones does not appear; measured against another copy, unresolved V genes explain less than half of the discrepancy, and the remainder lacks a known reason. The D gene and trimming were derived from the DNA, and the V and J assignments and clone size from that table. Here the sample has fewer than 140,000 clones; about two thirds occur a single time. The ten biggest clones cover around 0.92% of the sample.

This chain is built from TRBV28 and TRBJ1-2; 7 central nucleotides agree with TRBD1. The sample comprised peripheral blood. The TCR sequence derives from a human donor with acute or convalescent COVID-19. The donor label of this sample is uncertain. For the CDR3, the sequence is CASSRQGYGYTF. The DNA reads as follows: TGTGCCAGCAGTCGACAGGGTTATGGCTACACCTTC.